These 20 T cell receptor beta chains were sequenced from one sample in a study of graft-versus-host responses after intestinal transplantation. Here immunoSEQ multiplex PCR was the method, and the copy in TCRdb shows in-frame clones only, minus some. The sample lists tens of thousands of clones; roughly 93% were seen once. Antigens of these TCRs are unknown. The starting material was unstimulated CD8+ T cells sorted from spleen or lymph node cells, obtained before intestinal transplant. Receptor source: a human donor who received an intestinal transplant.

The CDR3 DNA sequence: TGTGCCAGCAGCGTAGAGGCGGCCAGCTCCTACGAGCAGTACTTC. Its protein is CASSVEAASSYEQYF. The chain combines TRBV9 with TRBJ2-7; unclear D gene. CDR1 is SGDLS, CDR2 YYNGEE, per germline. Trimming took off 0 bases at V and 0 bases at J, with 10 bases between the two ends. The CDR3 is 15 residues long.

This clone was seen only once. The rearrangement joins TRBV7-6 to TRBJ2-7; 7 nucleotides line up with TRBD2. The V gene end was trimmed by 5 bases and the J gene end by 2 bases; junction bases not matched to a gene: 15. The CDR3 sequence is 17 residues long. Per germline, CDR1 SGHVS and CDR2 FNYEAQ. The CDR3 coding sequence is TGTGCCAGCAGCCCCGGACTGGGGGGGGAGGGGACCTACGAGCAGTACTTC. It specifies CASSPGLGGEGTYEQYF. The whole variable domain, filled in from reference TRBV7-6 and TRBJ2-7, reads GAGVSQSPRYKVTKRGQDVALRCDPISGHVSLYWYRQALGQGPEFLTYFNYEAQQDKSGLPNDRFSAERPEGSISTLTIQRTEQRDSAMYRCASSPGLGGEGTYEQYFGPGTRLTVT.

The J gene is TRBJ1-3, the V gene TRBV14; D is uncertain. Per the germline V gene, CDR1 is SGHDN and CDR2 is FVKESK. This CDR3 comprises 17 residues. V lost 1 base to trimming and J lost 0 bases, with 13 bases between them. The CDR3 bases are TGTGCCAGCAGCCAAGGGTCAGAAAATCTCTCTGGAAACACCATATATTTT. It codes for CASSQGSENLSGNTIYF.

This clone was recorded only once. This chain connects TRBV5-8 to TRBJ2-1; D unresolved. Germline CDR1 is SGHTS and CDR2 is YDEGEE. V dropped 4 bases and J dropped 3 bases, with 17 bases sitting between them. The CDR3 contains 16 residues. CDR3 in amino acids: CASSHYGGANYNEQFF. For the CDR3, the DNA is TGTGCCAGCAGCCACTACGGCGGAGCGAACTACAATGAGCAGTTCTTC. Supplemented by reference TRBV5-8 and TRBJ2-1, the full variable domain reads EAGVTQSPTHLIKTRGQQATLRCSPISGHTSVYWYQQALGLGLQFLLWYDEGEERNRGNFPPRFSGRQFPNYSSELNVNALELEDSALYLCASSHYGGANYNEQFFGPGTRLTVL.

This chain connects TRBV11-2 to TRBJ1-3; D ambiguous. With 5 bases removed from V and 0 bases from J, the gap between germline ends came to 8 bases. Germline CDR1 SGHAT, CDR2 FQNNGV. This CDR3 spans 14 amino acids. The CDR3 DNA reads TGTGCCAGCAGCCCAACTGTCTCTGGAAACACCATATATTTT. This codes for CASSPTVSGNTIYF. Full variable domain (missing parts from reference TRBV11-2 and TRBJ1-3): EAGVAQSPRYKIIEKRQSVAFWCNPISGHATLYWYQQILGQGPKLLIQFQNNGVVDDSQLPKDRFSAERLKGVDSTLKIQPAKLEDSAVYLCASSPTVSGNTIYFGEGSWLTVV.

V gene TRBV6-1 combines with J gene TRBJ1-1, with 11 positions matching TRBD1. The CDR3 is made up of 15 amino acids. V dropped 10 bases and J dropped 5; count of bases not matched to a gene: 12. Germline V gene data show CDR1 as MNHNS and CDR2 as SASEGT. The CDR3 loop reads CATDYLGQGETEAFF. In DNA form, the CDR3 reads TGTGCCACCGACTACTTGGGACAGGGGGAAACTGAAGCTTTCTTT.

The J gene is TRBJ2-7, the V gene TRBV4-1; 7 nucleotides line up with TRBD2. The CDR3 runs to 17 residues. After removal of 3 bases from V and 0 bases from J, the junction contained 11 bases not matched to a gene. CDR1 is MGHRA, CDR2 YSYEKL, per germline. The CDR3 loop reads CASSQGESRGFSYEQYF. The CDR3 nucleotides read TGCGCCAGCAGCCAGGGAGAGTCGCGGGGGTTCTCCTACGAGCAGTACTTC.

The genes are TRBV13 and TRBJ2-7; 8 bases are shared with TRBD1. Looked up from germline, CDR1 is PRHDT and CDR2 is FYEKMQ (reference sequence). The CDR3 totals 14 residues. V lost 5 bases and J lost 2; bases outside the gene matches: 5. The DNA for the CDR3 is TGTGCCAGCAGCCCCAAGGACAGGGCCTACGAGCAGTACTTC. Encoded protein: CASSPKDRAYEQYF.

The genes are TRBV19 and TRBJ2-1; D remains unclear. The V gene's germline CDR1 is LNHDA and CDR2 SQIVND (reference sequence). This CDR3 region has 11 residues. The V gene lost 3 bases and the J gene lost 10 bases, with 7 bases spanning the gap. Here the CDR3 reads CASSIGWEQFF. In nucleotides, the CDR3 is TGTGCCAGTAGTATCGGTTGGGAGCAGTTCTTC.

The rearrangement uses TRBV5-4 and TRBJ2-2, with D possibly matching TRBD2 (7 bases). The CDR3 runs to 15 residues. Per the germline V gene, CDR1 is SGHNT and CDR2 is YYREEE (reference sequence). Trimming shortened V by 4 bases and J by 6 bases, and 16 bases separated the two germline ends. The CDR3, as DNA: TGTGCCAGCAGCGGGGGGGACAATCCAGCCGGGGAGCTGTTTTTT. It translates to CASSGGDNPAGELFF.

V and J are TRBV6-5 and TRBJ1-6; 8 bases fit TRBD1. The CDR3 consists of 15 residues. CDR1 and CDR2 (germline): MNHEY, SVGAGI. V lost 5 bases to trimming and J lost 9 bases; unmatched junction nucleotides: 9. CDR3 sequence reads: CASSTDRGSGSPLHF. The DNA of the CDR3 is TGTGCCAGCAGTACCGACAGGGGATCTGGTTCACCCCTCCACTTT.

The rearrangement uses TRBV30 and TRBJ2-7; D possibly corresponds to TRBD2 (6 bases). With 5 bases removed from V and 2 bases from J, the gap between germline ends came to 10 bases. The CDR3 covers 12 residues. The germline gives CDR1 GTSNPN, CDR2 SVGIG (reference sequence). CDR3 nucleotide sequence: TGTGCCTGGCGGGACTCCGCCTACGAGCAGTACTTC. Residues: CAWRDSAYEQYF.

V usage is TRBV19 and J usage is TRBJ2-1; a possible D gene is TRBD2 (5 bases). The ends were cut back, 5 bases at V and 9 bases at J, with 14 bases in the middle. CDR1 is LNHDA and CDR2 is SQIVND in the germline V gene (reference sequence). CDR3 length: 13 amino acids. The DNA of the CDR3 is TGTGCCAGTAGTCCCTTCCGGGGAACTGAGCAGTTCTTC. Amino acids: CASSPFRGTEQFF.

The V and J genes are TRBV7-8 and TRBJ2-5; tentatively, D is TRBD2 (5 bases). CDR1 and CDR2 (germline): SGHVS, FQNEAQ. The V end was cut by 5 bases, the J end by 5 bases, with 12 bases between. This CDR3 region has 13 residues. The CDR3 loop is CASSPWELETQYF. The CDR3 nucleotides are TGTGCCAGCAGCCCCTGGGAGTTGGAGACCCAGTACTTC.

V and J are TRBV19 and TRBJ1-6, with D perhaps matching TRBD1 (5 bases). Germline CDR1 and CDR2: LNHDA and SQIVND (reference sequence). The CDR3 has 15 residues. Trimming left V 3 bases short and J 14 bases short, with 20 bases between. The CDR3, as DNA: TGTGCCAGTAGTATGTCCGGGGGGGGGATTCCTTCCCTCCACTTT. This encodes CASSMSGGGIPSLHF.

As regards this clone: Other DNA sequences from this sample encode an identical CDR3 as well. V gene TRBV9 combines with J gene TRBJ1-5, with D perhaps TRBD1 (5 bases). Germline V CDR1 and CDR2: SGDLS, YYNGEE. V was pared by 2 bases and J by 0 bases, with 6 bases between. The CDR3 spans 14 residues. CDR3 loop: CASSVGGSNQPQHF. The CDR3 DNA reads TGTGCCAGCAGCGTGGGGGGTAGCAATCAGCCCCAGCATTTT.

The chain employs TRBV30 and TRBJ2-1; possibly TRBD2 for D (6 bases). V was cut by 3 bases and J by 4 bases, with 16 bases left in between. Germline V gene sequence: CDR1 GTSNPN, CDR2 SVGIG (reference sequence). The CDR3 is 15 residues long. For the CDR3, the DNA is TGTGCCTGGAGAGTGGGGGGTGGAGGATACAATGAGCAGTTCTTC. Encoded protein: CAWRVGGGGYNEQFF.

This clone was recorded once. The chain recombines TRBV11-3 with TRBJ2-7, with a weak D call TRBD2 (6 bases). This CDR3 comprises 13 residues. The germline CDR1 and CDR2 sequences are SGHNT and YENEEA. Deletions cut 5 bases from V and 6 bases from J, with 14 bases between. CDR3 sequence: CASSISGGIEQYF. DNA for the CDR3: TGTGCCAGCAGCATCAGTGGGGGGATCGAGCAGTACTTC.

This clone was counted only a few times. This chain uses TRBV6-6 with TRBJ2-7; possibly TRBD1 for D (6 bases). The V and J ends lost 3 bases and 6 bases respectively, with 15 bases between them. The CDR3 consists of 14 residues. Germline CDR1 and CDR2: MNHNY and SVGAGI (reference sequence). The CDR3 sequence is CASSYGSDSVEQYF. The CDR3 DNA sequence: TGTGCCAGCAGTTATGGGTCGGACAGTGTCGAGCAGTACTTC.

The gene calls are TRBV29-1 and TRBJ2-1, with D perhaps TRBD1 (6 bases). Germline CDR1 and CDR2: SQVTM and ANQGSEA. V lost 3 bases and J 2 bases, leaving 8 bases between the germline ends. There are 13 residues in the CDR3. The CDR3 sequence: CSVEGATYNEQFF. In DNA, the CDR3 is TGCAGCGTTGAGGGGGCGACCTACAATGAGCAGTTCTTC.